A selection of T cell receptor beta chains follows, all from one sample in a study of blood T cell repertoires in COVID-19. The data were produced by immunoSEQ multiplex PCR, yet TCRdb's version contains in-frame clones alone and is incomplete. Among 150,000 to 180,000 clones listed, about 83% were seen once. Sequencing input: peripheral blood. The receptor source for this set is a woman aged 55-69 years with COVID-19, enrolled during active disease. Each CDR3 is given with its conserved first and last residue. A D gene is named only where the DNA matches it firmly. The size entry is marked missing in some rows and otherwise reads once, few, many or a size class.

>TRBJ2-4|TRBD2|TRBV7-3|-
CASSLTPLSGGNIQYF
TGTGCCAGCAGCTTAACGCCCCTGAGCGGGGGTAACATTCAGTACTTC
>TRBJ1-1|-|TRBV19|-
CASRFDRFNTEAFF
TGTGCCAGTAGGTTTGACAGGTTCAACACTGAAGCTTTCTTT
>TRBJ2-5|TRBD2|TRBV7-3|-
CASSLLASGSPLQETQYF
TGTGCCAGCAGCTTATTGGCTAGCGGGAGTCCCCTTCAAGAGACCCAGTACTTC
>TRBJ2-3|-|TRBV5-1|-
CASSLRQNTDTQYF
TGCGCCAGCAGCTTGAGACAGAACACAGATACGCAGTATTTT
>TRBJ1-1|TRBD1|TRBV11-2|-
CASSSGGPNTEAFF
TGTGCCAGCAGCTCAGGGGGCCCGAACACTGAAGCTTTCTTT
>TRBJ2-5|-|TRBV7-6|-
CASSLARQSLETQYF
TGTGCCAGCAGCTTAGCGCGGCAGTCGCTAGAGACCCAGTACTTC
>TRBJ2-1|-|TRBV7-2|-
CASSPTRNEQFF
TGTGCCAGCAGCCCGACTAGAAATGAGCAGTTCTTC
>TRBJ1-5|-|TRBV18|-
CASSPSPTQPQHF
TGTGCCAGCTCCCCCAGTCCAACCCAGCCCCAGCATTTT
>TRBJ1-1|-|TRBV7-9|-
CASSLVQGGRTEAFF
TGTGCCAGCAGCCTCGTCCAAGGGGGTAGGACTGAAGCTTTCTTT
>TRBJ1-1|-|TRBV18|few
CASSPLDRNTEAFF
TGTGCCAGCTCACCACTGGACAGGAACACTGAAGCTTTCTTT
>TRBJ1-1|-|TRBV10-3|-
CAVRGTGNTEAFF
TGTGCCGTAAGGGGAACGGGGAACACTGAAGCTTTCTTT
>TRBJ2-3|TRBD2|TRBV18|-
CASSPPGLAWADTQYF
TGTGCCAGCTCACCACCGGGACTAGCGTGGGCGGATACGCAGTATTTT
>TRBJ1-2|-|TRBV5-5|-
CASSLTGISEGYTF
TGTGCCAGCAGCCTAACAGGGATATCGGAAGGCTACACCTTC
>TRBJ2-3|-|TRBV6-1|-
CASSEWGRVVDTQYF
TGTGCCAGCAGTGAATGGGGCAGGGTAGTAGATACGCAGTATTTT
>TRBJ2-5|-|TRBV6-1|once
CASSEKESQYF
TGTGCCAGCAGTGAAAAAGAGTCCCAGTACTTC
>TRBJ1-1|TRBD1|TRBV6-5|-
CASRGQGRVQAFF
TGTGCCAGCAGGGGACAGGGAAGGGTTCAAGCTTTCTTT
>TRBJ2-2|TRBD1|TRBV25-1|-
CASSWTGVLSGELFF
TGTGCCAGCAGTTGGACAGGGGTATTATCCGGGGAGCTGTTTTTT
>TRBJ2-5|-|TRBV12-5|-
CASGLFPKGGGVETQYF
TGTGCTAGTGGTTTGTTTCCGAAGGGAGGCGGAGTAGAGACCCAGTACTTC
>TRBJ2-3|TRBD2|TRBV3-1/TRBV3-2|-
CASSQVPSGITDTQYF
TGTGCCAGCAGCCAAGTTCCTAGCGGGATTACAGATACGCAGTATTTT
>TRBJ1-2|-|TRBV24-1|-
CATSAELGRDYGYTF
TGTGCCACCAGTGCAGAACTAGGGCGGGACTATGGCTACACCTTC
>TRBJ1-2|TRBD1|TRBV19|once
CASRTITGGAGYGYTF
TGTGCCAGTAGGACCATTACAGGGGGCGCGGGCTATGGCTACACCTTC
>TRBJ2-3|TRBD2|TRBV29-1|-
CSVPKGSGSDTDTQYF
TGCAGCGTACCAAAGGGCAGCGGGAGTGATACAGATACGCAGTATTTT
>TRBJ2-1|TRBD2|TRBV19|-
CASSDQTSGLNEQFF
TGTGCCAGTAGCGACCAGACTAGCGGGCTCAATGAGCAGTTCTTC
>TRBJ1-1|-|TRBV29-1|once
CSVGRTPNAEAFF
TGCAGCGTCGGCCGGACTCCCAACGCCGAAGCTTTCTTT
>TRBJ2-1|TRBD2|TRBV7-3|-
CASSLSAGLAGGGSDEQFF
TGTGCCAGCAGCTTAAGTGCGGGACTAGCGGGAGGTGGATCGGATGAGCAGTTCTTC
>TRBJ1-5|-|TRBV14|once
CASSQSGNQPQHF
TGTGCCAGCAGCCAATCAGGGAATCAGCCCCAGCATTTT
>TRBJ2-1|TRBD2|TRBV7-3|once
CASSFGLAVYNEQFF
TGTGCCAGCAGCTTCGGACTAGCGGTGTACAATGAGCAGTTCTTC
>TRBJ1-1|TRBD1|TRBV6-6|-
CASSSRGQGGTEAFF
TGTGCCAGCAGTTCTCGAGGACAGGGGGGCACTGAAGCTTTCTTT
>TRBJ1-2|TRBD1|TRBV7-8|once
CASSLVGQSYGYTF
TGTGCCAGCAGCTTAGTGGGACAGTCCTATGGCTACACCTTC
>TRBJ1-4|TRBD1|TRBV6-5|few
CASSYSPQGDEKLFF
TGTGCCAGCAGTTACTCCCCACAGGGGGATGAAAAACTGTTTTTT
>TRBJ1-1|-|TRBV25-1|-
CASSSGFPTEAFF
TGTGCCAGCAGTTCAGGGTTTCCCACTGAAGCTTTCTTT
>TRBJ2-1|TRBD2|TRBV5-1|-
CASSPGAGGPYNEQFF
TGCGCCAGCAGCCCCGGCGCGGGGGGGCCCTACAATGAGCAGTTCTTC
>TRBJ2-1|TRBD2|TRBV5-4|-
CASSLELQREGHEQFF
TGTGCCAGCAGCTTGGAGCTCCAGCGGGAGGGGCATGAGCAGTTCTTC
>TRBJ2-3|TRBD2|TRBV3-1/TRBV3-2|-
CASSPPWETSGTDTQYF
TGTGCCAGCAGCCCGCCGTGGGAGACTAGCGGAACAGATACGCAGTATTTT
>TRBJ2-5|TRBD2|TRBV3-1/TRBV3-2|-
CASSQGLAGGPQETQYF
TGTGCCAGCAGCCAGGGACTAGCGGGAGGGCCGCAAGAGACCCAGTACTTC
>TRBJ2-7|-|TRBV11-2|many
CASSLPGGLYEQYF
TGTGCCAGCAGCCTACCTGGGGGGTTATACGAGCAGTACTTC
>TRBJ2-3|-|TRBV21-1|-
CASSHTTGDTQYF
TGTGCCAGCAGTCATACCACAGGAGATACGCAGTATTTT
>TRBJ1-5|-|TRBV4-1|-
CASSQLLQAFYSNQPQHF
TGCGCCAGCAGCCAGTTGCTACAGGCGTTCTATAGCAATCAGCCCCAGCATTTT
>TRBJ1-5|-|TRBV7-9|-
CASSPTGDSNQPQHF
TGTGCCAGCAGTCCGACAGGTGATAGCAATCAGCCCCAGCATTTT
>TRBJ2-5|-|TRBV12-1|-
CASSFDGRTQETQYF
TGTGCCAGCAGCTTTGACGGGAGAACCCAAGAGACCCAGTACTTC
>TRBJ1-6|-|TRBV9|once
CASSVLDRDSPLHF
TGTGCCAGCAGCGTTTTGGATCGGGATTCACCCCTCCACTTT
>TRBJ1-5|TRBD1|TRBV5-6|-
CASSTRDRAGYQPQHF
TGTGCCAGCAGCACGCGGGACAGGGCTGGGTATCAGCCCCAGCATTTT
>TRBJ1-2|-|TRBV6-5|-
CASSFSTSYGYTF
TGTGCCAGCAGTTTTTCGACAAGCTATGGCTACACCTTC
>TRBJ1-4|TRBD1|TRBV9|-
CASSAAGGSNEKLFF
TGTGCCAGCAGCGCGGCAGGGGGCTCTAATGAAAAACTGTTTTTT
>TRBJ2-3|TRBD1|TRBV6-5|-
CASTPTGARTDTQYF
TGTGCCAGCACCCCGACAGGGGCACGCACAGATACGCAGTATTTT
>TRBJ2-2|-|TRBV9|-
CASSVVQGDTGELFF
TGTGCCAGCAGCGTGGTACAGGGCGACACCGGGGAGCTGTTTTTT
>TRBJ1-6|-|TRBV5-1|-
CASSTDLGAYNSPLHF
TGCGCCAGCAGCACCGACCTAGGGGCCTATAATTCACCCCTCCACTTT
>TRBJ1-1|TRBD1|TRBV18|-
CASSPPGTGSLRTEAFF
TGTGCCAGCTCACCACCCGGGACAGGCAGTCTCCGGACTGAAGCTTTCTTT
>TRBJ1-2|-|TRBV19|-
CASSIPGRRGYTF
TGTGCCAGTAGTATCCCAGGGAGGAGAGGCTACACCTTC
>TRBJ2-1|-|TRBV10-3|-
CAISESGRASDEQFF
TGTGCCATCAGTGAGTCGGGTCGGGCTAGCGATGAGCAGTTCTTC